This TCR beta chain was recorded in a study of post-analysis software for immune sequencing data. About the research overall: The study covered relapsing-remitting, secondary progressive and progressive-relapsing courses of multiple sclerosis. Study-wide findings and caveats: Four or five TRBV segments, including TRBV5-6, TRBV5-1 and TRBV20-1, were more frequent in patients than controls. Among multiple sclerosis patients, normalized Chao1 diversity was significantly below that of controls. Strong co-clustering by F measure was evident for samples that had been prepared in the same batch.

This clonotype was observed many times. The antigen is unknown. The germline V and J ends were trimmed by 2 bases and 2 bases, with 10 bases remaining between them. The CDR3 has 14 amino acids. Sequencing libraries made from TCR beta cDNA carried unique molecular identifiers. TCRdb used MiXCR to reprocess the PCR reads, holding one entry per CDR3 protein. The sample records roughly 400,000 distinct CDR3 sequences, roughly 40% being singletons. The TCR was taken from a girl aged 2-10 years with multiple sclerosis. Sequenced material: blood. The V and J genes are TRBV12-3 or TRBV12-4 and TRBJ2-7, with D perhaps TRBD1 or TRBD2 (5 bases each). The CDR3: CASSLSGPPYEQYF. CDR3 bases: TGTGCCAGCAGTTTATCGGGACCCCCCTACGAGCAGTACTTC.